This is a list of T cell receptor beta chains from one sample in a study of blood T cells in healthy people across ages. TCRdb passed the 5' RACE reads through MiXCR, listing each CDR3 protein once. In the table there are approximately 880,000 distinct CDR3 sequences, about 48% of which are singletons. Sequenced input: blood. Receptors originate from a man aged 25 to 40 in good health. The CDR3 runs from the conserved cysteine through the conserved F or W. The order of the fields is V gene, J gene, CDR3 protein.

v_gene: TRBV6-5
j_gene: TRBJ1-6
CDR3aa: CASSYQGVRSQYNSPLHF

v_gene: TRBV7-9
j_gene: TRBJ2-3
CDR3aa: CASLRGLGTDTQYF

v_gene: TRBV5-1
j_gene: TRBJ2-3
CDR3aa: CASSLDPGTVTDTQYF

v_gene: TRBV7-3
j_gene: TRBJ2-1
CDR3aa: CASSLGWAPNEQFF

v_gene: TRBV20-1
j_gene: TRBJ1-5
CDR3aa: CSAAARGNRHSNQPQHF

v_gene: TRBV20-1
j_gene: TRBJ1-2
CDR3aa: CSAREPTNYGCTF

v_gene: TRBV20-1
j_gene: TRBJ1-6
CDR3aa: CSASGQGPYNSPLHF

v_gene: TRBV4-1
j_gene: TRBJ2-7
CDR3aa: CASSQQGSAPNYEQYF

v_gene: TRBV3-1
j_gene: TRBJ2-7
CDR3aa: CASSPGETLGYEQYF

v_gene: TRBV4-1
j_gene: TRBJ1-2
CDR3aa: CASSQDPGGALYGYTF

v_gene: TRBV7-2
j_gene: TRBJ2-1
CDR3aa: CASSSGLAGVQISAGDEQFF

v_gene: TRBV29-1
j_gene: TRBJ1-1
CDR3aa: CSVETGMNTEAFF

v_gene: TRBV7-9
j_gene: TRBJ2-1
CDR3aa: CASSFPVQGEDYNEQFF